Each of the 16 T cell receptor beta chains below was sequenced from the same sample in a study of breast tumors, draining lymph nodes, adjacent tissues. TCRdb reanalysed the multiplex PCR reads using MiXCR and keeps one entry per CDR3 protein. The data show approximately 130,000 distinct CDR3 sequences, with approximately 21% seen just once and over 2% held by the top ten. Axillary draining lymph nodes of breast cancer patients supplied the node samples. The source material was axillary lymph node tissue. The receptors come from a female donor with breast cancer. Some clones in this sample may be carry-over from other donors' samples.

This clonotype was counted ten times or more. The CDR3 sequence is CASSGGVTGTQYF. CDR3 coding DNA: TGTGCCAGCAGTGGGGGGGTTACGGGGACCCAGTACTTC. This rearrangement joins TRBV27 to TRBJ2-5; 7 nucleotides line up with TRBD2. CDR3 length: 13 amino acids. Trimming at V came to 5 bases and at J to 7 bases, leaving 7 bases not matched to a gene. Per the germline V gene, CDR1 is MNHEY and CDR2 is SMNVEV (reference sequence).

This clonotype was recorded many times. This chain joins TRBV20-1 and TRBJ2-7; D unresolved. This CDR3 comprises 14 residues. Germline loops: CDR1 DFQATT, CDR2 SNEGSKA (reference sequence). The CDR3 protein is CRAETYDLIYEQYF. In DNA, the CDR3 is TGCAGGGCAGAGACTTATGATCTGATATACGAGCAGTACTTC.

This clonotype was recorded at least ten times. The chain combines TRBV5-1 with TRBJ2-2, with 7 bases that match TRBD2. The CDR3 extends over 15 amino acids. Germline V CDR1 and CDR2: SGHRS, YFSETQ. Germline trimming cut 0 bases from V and 3 bases from J; bases unmatched to any gene: 2. The CDR3 loop is CASSLGTSDTGELFF. The CDR3 nucleotides read TGCGCCAGCAGCTTGGGAACTAGCGACACCGGGGAGCTGTTTTTT.

In its sample, this clonotype was seen many times. The chain is built from TRBV5-8 and TRBJ2-1, with D possibly TRBD2 on 6 matching bases. CDR1 and CDR2 (germline): SGHTS, YDEGEE. The CDR3 contains 19 residues. Trimming cost V 6 bases and J 5 bases, with 30 bases left between them. DNA of the CDR3: TGTGCCAGCAACCCGGTATGGGCGCGGGATGCCTTTTGGAACAATGAGCAGTTCTTC. This sequence encodes CASNPVWARDAFWNNEQFF.

The gene calls are TRBV28 and TRBJ2-2; D is perhaps TRBD1 (6 bases). This CDR3 comprises 17 residues. The V gene lost 3 bases and the J gene lost 7 bases, with 21 bases spanning the gap. Looked up from germline, CDR1 is MDHEN and CDR2 is SYDVKM. CDR3 sequence: CASSLVGWQGFNGELFF. The CDR3 DNA follows: TGTGCCAGCAGTTTGGTCGGGTGGCAGGGGTTCAACGGGGAGCTGTTTTTT.

Concerning this clonotype itself: A read error may explain this, as a much larger clone is one base away. The chain recombines TRBV19 with TRBJ2-2; D might be TRBD2 (6 bases). Per germline, CDR1 LNHDA and CDR2 SQIVND (reference sequence). CDR3 length: 16 residues. The CDR3 loop is CASDRRLEGGAGGLFF. DNA for the CDR3: TGTGCCAGTGACCGACGACTAGAGGGAGGCGCCGGGGGGCTGTTTTTT.

This clonotype came up many times. This chain connects TRBV7-9 to TRBJ2-1; either TRBD1 or TRBD2 may fit D (6 bases each). CDR1 SEHNR and CDR2 FQNEAQ come from the germline V gene (reference sequence). V gave up 5 bases and J gave up 0 bases, with 20 bases separating them. The CDR3 is 18 amino acids. CDR3 sequence (DNA): TGTGCCAGCAGCGGGGCCTGGGGGGCAAGGAGCTCCTACAATGAGCAGTTCTTC. It is translated as CASSGAWGARSSYNEQFF.

This clonotype was picked up many times. V and J are TRBV20-1 and TRBJ2-1; 11 bases line up with TRBD2. V lost 3 bases to trimming and J lost 7 bases; unmatched junction nucleotides: 8. The CDR3 sequence is 15 residues long. The germline V gene encodes CDR1 DFQATT and CDR2 SNEGSKA (reference sequence). Here the CDR3 DNA reads TGCAGTGCTAGTAGCGGGAGGGCCCTCGGTAATGAGCAGTTCTTC. Protein sequence: CSASSGRALGNEQFF.

This clonotype was seen many times. V gene TRBV6-6 combines with J gene TRBJ2-2, with TRBD1 matching over 9 bases. This CDR3 comprises 16 residues. The V gene end was trimmed by 6 bases and the J gene end by 4 bases; junction bases not matched to a gene: 9. CDR1 is MNHNY and CDR2 is SVGAGI in the germline V gene (reference sequence). Here the CDR3 reads CASRIQGAPGTGELFF. The CDR3 bases are TGTGCCAGCAGAATACAGGGGGCGCCGGGCACCGGGGAGCTGTTTTTT.

This clonotype came up once. A much larger clone lies a single base off, so this may be a read error. The chain combines TRBV2 with TRBJ1-2, with D possibly matching TRBD1 (5 bases). Germline V gene data show CDR1 as SNHLY and CDR2 as FYNNEI. The CDR3 spans 12 residues. As DNA, the CDR3 is TGTGCCAGCAGTGACCCTGGGGCTGGCAACACCTTC. This codes for CASSDPGAGNTF.

This chain connects TRBV28 to TRBJ2-1, with 16 bases matching TRBD2. The CDR3 totals 15 residues. Losses at the gene ends were 6 bases for V and 12 bases for J; bases not matched to a gene: 8. Germline CDR1 and CDR2: MDHEN and SYDVKM. CDR3 region: CASSSGTSGRGWQFF. DNA of the CDR3: TGTGCCAGCAGCAGTGGGACTAGCGGGAGGGGTTGGCAGTTCTTC.

This clonotype has ten or more counts. V usage is TRBV9 and J usage is TRBJ1-6; D is ambiguous. Germline CDR1 reads SGDLS; CDR2 reads YYNGEE. The CDR3 has 12 amino acids. The ends were cut back, 3 bases at V and 7 bases at J, with 5 bases in the middle. The CDR3 loop is CASSAGNSPLHF. DNA for the CDR3: TGTGCCAGCAGCGCCGGGAATTCACCCCTCCACTTT.

Comment on this clonotype: A much larger clonotype is one base distant, so this may be a read error. This rearrangement joins TRBV19 to TRBJ2-7, with TRBD2 as a possible D gene (6 bases). Germline loops: CDR1 LNHDA, CDR2 SQIVND (reference sequence). The V end was cut by 1 base, the J end by 4 bases, with 11 bases between. There are 14 residues in the CDR3. The CDR3 loop reads CASSIAGEAYEQYF. The DNA for the CDR3 is TGTGCCAGTAGTATAGCGGGAGAGGCGTACGAGCAGTACTTC.

This clonotype was detected ten times or more. The chain's CDR3 is CASSLGSGANVLTF. In DNA form, the CDR3 reads TGTGCCAGCAGCTTAGGGTCTGGGGCCAACGTCCTGACTTTC. The chain has TRBV7-8 and TRBJ2-6; D not certain. CDR1 is SGHVS and CDR2 is FQNEAQ in the germline V gene. The CDR3 extends over 14 amino acids. V was trimmed by 1 base and J by 1 base, leaving 2 bases between them.

Worth noting for this clonotype: A much larger clone lies a single base off, so this may be a read error. The CDR3 does not end in the conserved phenylalanine or tryptophan, so this is likely a read error. The chain has TRBV3-1 and TRBJ2-7; possibly TRBD2 for D (6 bases). The V and J ends lost 2 bases and 2 bases respectively, with 10 bases between them. The CDR3 has 14 residues. Germline assignment: CDR1 LGHDT and CDR2 YNNKEL (reference sequence). In DNA form, the CDR3 reads TGTGCCAGCAGCCAACATAGCGGTACCTACGAGCAGTACCTC. Translated: CASSQHSGTYEQYL.

About this clonotype: A much larger clone differs from this one at a single base, so this may be a read error. The chain links TRBV7-9 to TRBJ1-5; D unresolved. CDR1 is SEHNR and CDR2 is FQNEAQ in the germline V gene (reference sequence). The V end was cut by 5 bases, the J end by 7 bases, with 9 bases between. The length of the CDR3 is 12 residues. The DNA of the CDR3 is TGTGCCAGCAGCGACCCTCTACAGCCCCAGCATTTT. It yields the protein CASSDPLQPQHF. The complete variable domain, with remaining parts taken from reference TRBV7-9 and TRBJ1-5, reads DTGVSQNPRHKITKRGQNVTFRCDPISEHNRLYWYRQTLGQGPEFLTYFQNEAQLEKSRLLSDRFSAERPKGSFSTLEIQRTEQGDSAMYLCASSDPLQPQHFGDGTRLSIL.